The following is a T cell receptor (beta chain) sequence with its context. Its target is unknown. The source of the sample is a study of T cell responses to AZD1222 COVID-19 vaccine. The study, taken as a whole, reports: Among spike-specific TCRs, nearly half reportedly target unmutated variant regions. No repertoire was sampled before or during the peak T cell response, only after it. Just five to seven people given AZD1222 tested seropositive at baseline. Donors were mostly white British, more females; clonal diversity possibly underestimated.

Only in-frame clones appear in the TCRdb table, and some are missing; sequencing was by immunoSEQ multiplex PCR. The data contain 80,000 to 100,000 clones, around 88% of them seen just once; the ten biggest clones take up over 9%. CDR3 length: 16 residues. Unmatched junction bases numbered 8, after V lost 4 bases and J lost 1 base. The germline V gene encodes CDR1 SGHDT and CDR2 YYEEEE. The sample was peripheral blood, taken on day 0 of MenACWY control vaccination. The chain carries TRBV5-6 and TRBJ2-5; 9 positions agree with TRBD1. This TCR was recovered from an adult in good health. The CDR3 nucleotides read TGTGCCAGCAGCCGGGACAGGGAGAGTTCCCAAGAGACCCAGTACTTC. Translation: CASSRDRESSQETQYF. Full variable domain (rest looked up from reference TRBV5-6 and TRBJ2-5): DAGVTQSPTHLIKTRGQQVTLRCSPKSGHDTVSWYQQALGQGPQFIFQYYEEEERQRGNFPDRFSGHQFPNYSSELNVNALLLGDSALYLCASSRDRESSQETQYFGPGTRLLVL.